Each of the 25 T cell receptor beta chains below was sequenced from the same sample in a study of CD8 T cells in ankylosing spondylitis. One entry per CDR3 protein results from TCRdb running MiXCR on the 5' RACE reads. The sample includes 150,000 to 200,000 distinct CDR3 sequences, around a third seen only once; the top ten take about 5.5%. The material sequenced was synovial fluid, either unsorted or a sorted T cell fraction (not recorded which). These receptors all stem from a male donor with ankylosing spondylitis.

This clonotype was counted between two and nine times. The CDR3, as DNA: TGCGCCAGCAGCAAGGGTGGGGATACCGGGGAGCTGTTTTTT. Its protein product is CASSKGGDTGELFF. This chain joins TRBV5-1 and TRBJ2-2; D is ambiguous. Germline lookup yields CDR1 SGHRS and CDR2 YFSETQ. V was cut by 4 bases and J by 5 bases, with 12 bases left in between. CDR3 length: 14 amino acids.

Many counts were recorded for this clonotype. The chain joins TRBV4-3 to TRBJ2-2; D not resolved. CDR1 and CDR2 (germline): LGHNA, YSLEER. V dropped 4 bases and J dropped 6 bases, with 18 bases sitting between them. The CDR3 contains 16 residues. The CDR3 loop reads CASSPRREALAGELFF. The CDR3 DNA sequence: TGCGCCAGCAGCCCACGCAGAGAGGCGTTGGCCGGGGAGCTGTTTTTT.

The chain links TRBV28 to TRBJ1-1; D ambiguous. The CDR3 extends over 12 amino acids. V was pared by 5 bases and J by 8 bases, with 12 bases between. CDR1 is MDHEN, CDR2 SYDVKM, per germline. The CDR3 nucleotides are TGTGCCAGCAGTACGCGCGTTGGGGAAGCTTTCTTT. Translated, it gives CASSTRVGEAFF.

This chain uses TRBV15 with TRBJ2-3, with 8 nucleotides matching TRBD2. V gave up 5 bases and J gave up 4 bases; unmatched junction bases: 8. The CDR3 covers 15 residues. Germline loops: CDR1 LNHNV, CDR2 YYDKDF (reference sequence). CDR3 region: CATSQRELRADTQYF. CDR3 nucleotide sequence: TGTGCCACCAGCCAGCGGGAGCTGAGGGCAGATACGCAGTATTTT.

This sequence joins TRBV3-1 and TRBJ2-1; 7 bases match TRBD2. V lost 4 bases and J lost 0; bases outside the gene matches: 3. The CDR3 has 15 amino acids. From germline, CDR1 is LGHDT and CDR2 YNNKEL (reference sequence). CDR3 amino acids: CASSREGSSYNEQFF. CDR3 DNA sequence: TGTGCCAGCAGCCGGGAGGGGAGCTCCTACAATGAGCAGTTCTTC.

The chain uses TRBV7-9 and TRBJ2-7; 10 bases agree with TRBD2. V lost 9 bases to trimming and J lost 1 base; unmatched junction nucleotides: 6. Germline lookup yields CDR1 SEHNR and CDR2 FQNEAQ (reference sequence). The CDR3 sequence is 14 residues long. In DNA form, the CDR3 reads TGTGCCAGTTCTACTAGCGGGACATCCTACGAGCAGTACTTC. Translating it yields CASSTSGTSYEQYF.

This rearrangement joins TRBV6-2 or TRBV6-3 to TRBJ2-1, with a possible D match to TRBD1 (5 bases). Trimming stripped 5 bases from V and 0 bases from J, with 14 bases between. The V gene's germline CDR1 is MNHEY and CDR2 SVGEGT. The CDR3 runs to 16 residues. CDR3 amino acids: CASSGARTSSYNEQFF. For the CDR3, the DNA is TGTGCCAGCAGTGGGGCAAGGACCTCCTCCTACAATGAGCAGTTCTTC.

This clonotype was counted at least ten times. This rearrangement joins TRBV6-5 to TRBJ1-2; D call uncertain. This CDR3 contains 19 residues. Germline loops: CDR1 MNHEY, CDR2 SVGAGI. V was shortened by 0 bases and J by 4 bases, with 24 bases between the two germline ends. CDR3 amino acids: CASSYSIMGRRDFPYGYTF. CDR3 DNA sequence: TGTGCCAGCAGTTACTCGATCATGGGCAGGAGAGACTTTCCCTATGGCTACACCTTC.

The rearrangement joins TRBV20-1 to TRBJ1-4; D possibly corresponds to TRBD1 (6 bases). This CDR3 contains 14 residues. Trimming removed 3 bases from V and 6 bases from J, with 14 bases in between. Germline CDR1 is DFQATT and CDR2 is SNEGSKA (reference sequence). The CDR3 DNA reads as TGCAGTGCTAGTATCAGGGGAGGAGATGAAAAACTGTTTTTT. Its translation is CSASIRGGDEKLFF.

This chain links TRBV27 with TRBJ2-7; perhaps TRBD1 as D (5 bases). In germline, CDR1 is MNHEY, CDR2 SMNVEV (reference sequence). V lost 6 bases and J 2 bases, leaving 20 bases between the germline ends. This CDR3 region has 16 residues. The DNA of the CDR3 is TGTGCCAGCAGCCCCTTGACAGCCAACTTCCCCTACGAGCAGTACTTC. It specifies CASSPLTANFPYEQYF.

This chain connects TRBV28 to TRBJ2-3; TRBD2 matches 11 bases. With V trimmed by 6 bases and J by 10 bases, 6 bases remained unmatched. Germline CDR1 is MDHEN and CDR2 is SYDVKM. This CDR3 comprises 13 residues. CDR3 residues: CASRTSGRGAQYF. As DNA, the CDR3 is TGTGCCAGCAGAACTAGCGGGAGAGGGGCGCAGTATTTT.

V usage is TRBV5-5 and J usage is TRBJ2-7; 8 positions agree with TRBD2. Germline CDR1 reads SGHKS; CDR2 reads YYEKEE (reference sequence). With V trimmed by 3 bases and J by 6 bases, 5 bases remained unmatched. CDR3 length: 13 residues. CDR3 in DNA: TGTGCCAGCAGCTCGGAGCGGGAGACCGAGCAGTACTTC. Translating it yields CASSSERETEQYF.

The genes are TRBV18 and TRBJ1-2; 8 bases fit TRBD1. Germline CDR1 is KGHSH and CDR2 is LQKENI. The CDR3 contains 15 residues. The V gene end was trimmed by 0 bases and the J gene end by 0 bases; junction bases not matched to a gene: 0. The CDR3 loop is CASSPPGQANYGYTF. CDR3 bases: TGTGCCAGCTCACCACCGGGACAGGCTAACTATGGCTACACCTTC.

This rearrangement joins TRBV20-1 to TRBJ2-7, with 12 bases that match TRBD1. Germline CDR1 reads DFQATT; CDR2 reads SNEGSKA (reference sequence). V lost 0 bases and J lost 4; bases outside the gene matches: 4. The CDR3 totals 15 residues. CDR3 amino acids: CSARERDRGLYEQYF. The CDR3 nucleotides read TGCAGTGCTAGAGAGAGGGACAGGGGGCTGTACGAGCAGTACTTC.

The sample holds a few counts of this clonotype. The chain joins TRBV5-1 to TRBJ2-1, with unresolved D. V shed 4 bases and J shed 9 bases, with 20 bases lying between them. The germline gives CDR1 SGHRS, CDR2 YFSETQ. The CDR3 is 15 residues long. CDR3 nucleotide sequence: TGCGCCAGCAGCCTCCTGCCGGACGGAGTGGGTGAGCAGTTCTTC. This encodes CASSLLPDGVGEQFF.

This clonotype was seen a handful of times. The gene calls are TRBV7-9 and TRBJ2-7, with 11 bases fitting TRBD2. Trimming at V came to 5 bases and at J to 4 bases, leaving 10 bases not matched to a gene. Germline V gene sequence: CDR1 SEHNR, CDR2 FQNEAQ (reference sequence). This CDR3 contains 16 residues. Written as DNA, the CDR3 is TGTGCCAGCAGCAATCCTCCTAGCGGGAGGTTGTACGAGCAGTACTTC. Protein product: CASSNPPSGRLYEQYF.

The table lists this clonotype with a few counts. The rearrangement links TRBV29-1 to TRBJ2-1; 8 bases line up with TRBD2. The V and J ends lost 4 bases and 3 bases, in that order; junction bases with no gene match: 5. There are 14 residues in the CDR3. CDR1 and CDR2 (germline): SQVTM, ANQGSEA. The CDR3: CSVGGGGSYNEQFF. CDR3 nucleotide sequence: TGCAGCGTTGGGGGCGGGGGGAGCTACAATGAGCAGTTCTTC.

The rearrangement uses TRBV20-1 and TRBJ1-1; D is undetermined. Trimming took off 3 bases at V and 4 bases at J, with 9 bases between the two ends. The V gene's germline CDR1 is DFQATT and CDR2 SNEGSKA (reference sequence). The CDR3 has 12 residues. CDR3 amino acids: CSARTGFTEAFF. The CDR3 bases are TGCAGTGCTAGGACGGGGTTCACTGAAGCTTTCTTT.

This clonotype was counted between two and nine times. The rearrangement links TRBV7-8 to TRBJ1-4; 8 nucleotides match TRBD1. This CDR3 contains 15 residues. The V gene end was trimmed by 5 bases and the J gene end by 4 bases; junction bases not matched to a gene: 6. The germline V gene has CDR1 SGHVS and CDR2 FQNEAQ. CDR3 loop: CASSLRTGSNEKLFF. The CDR3 DNA follows: TGTGCCAGCAGCCTCAGGACAGGGAGTAATGAAAAACTGTTTTTT.

The chain is built from TRBV2 and TRBJ2-7; no reliable D call. Germline V gene lookup returns CDR1 SNHLY and CDR2 FYNNEI. The CDR3 sequence is 12 residues long. V lost 4 bases and J lost 2, with 6 bases in between. The CDR3 spells CASSGLAYEQYF. Here the CDR3 DNA reads TGTGCCAGCAGTGGGCTAGCCTACGAGCAGTACTTC. The full variable domain, its missing parts supplied by reference TRBV2 and TRBJ2-7, is EPEVTQTPSHQVTQMGQEVILRCVPISNHLYFYWYRQILGQKVEFLVSFYNNEISEKSEIFDDQFSVERPDGSNFTLKIRSTKLEDSAMYFCASSGLAYEQYFGPGTRLTVT.

This chain links TRBV10-3 with TRBJ2-1; no firm D call. This CDR3 region has 13 residues. The V gene's germline CDR1 is ENHRY and CDR2 SYGVKD. V lost 8 bases, J lost 5 bases, and 13 bases lay in between. CDR3 bases: TGTGCCATCGGAGTAGCAGGCCACAATGAGCAGTTCTTC. This codes for CAIGVAGHNEQFF.

The chain's CDR3 is CASSPGLLGVGGEKLFF. CDR3 sequence (DNA): TGTGCCAGCAGCCCTGGGCTCCTCGGGGTAGGCGGTGAAAAACTGTTTTTT. The chain has TRBV7-9 and TRBJ1-4; D not resolved. Germline lookup yields CDR1 SEHNR and CDR2 FQNEAQ (reference sequence). V was trimmed by 5 bases and J by 7 bases, leaving 23 bases between them. This CDR3 has 17 residues.

In this sample, this clonotype turned up a few times. The V and J genes are TRBV5-6 and TRBJ2-7, with TRBD1 matching 7 bases. The CDR3 contains 13 residues. The V gene's germline CDR1 is SGHDT and CDR2 YYEEEE. V gave up 4 bases and J gave up 2 bases; unmatched junction bases: 3. The CDR3 spells CASSPGTAYEQYF. For the CDR3, the DNA is TGTGCCAGCAGCCCCGGGACAGCCTACGAGCAGTACTTC.

This clonotype was found many times. At one end, the junction sequence differs from germline, possibly due to a read error. This chain joins TRBV5-1 and TRBJ1-5, with D unresolved. The CDR3 consists of 14 residues. Germline-derived CDR1 and CDR2 are SGHRS and YFSETQ. CDR3 in amino acids: CASSLGGSNQPQHF. CDR3 nucleotides: TGTGCCAGCAGTTTAGGAGGGAGCAATCAGCCCCAGCATTTT.

This clonotype was observed a handful of times. The chain is built from TRBV11-2 and TRBJ2-5; 13 bases fit TRBD2. The V gene end was trimmed by 4 bases and the J gene end by 2 bases; junction bases not matched to a gene: 7. The CDR3 is made up of 17 amino acids. Germline V gene lookup returns CDR1 SGHAT and CDR2 FQNNGV. CDR3 sequence: CASSSGGGLAGQETQYF. As DNA, the CDR3 is TGTGCCAGCAGCTCGGGTGGGGGACTAGCGGGACAAGAGACCCAGTACTTC.